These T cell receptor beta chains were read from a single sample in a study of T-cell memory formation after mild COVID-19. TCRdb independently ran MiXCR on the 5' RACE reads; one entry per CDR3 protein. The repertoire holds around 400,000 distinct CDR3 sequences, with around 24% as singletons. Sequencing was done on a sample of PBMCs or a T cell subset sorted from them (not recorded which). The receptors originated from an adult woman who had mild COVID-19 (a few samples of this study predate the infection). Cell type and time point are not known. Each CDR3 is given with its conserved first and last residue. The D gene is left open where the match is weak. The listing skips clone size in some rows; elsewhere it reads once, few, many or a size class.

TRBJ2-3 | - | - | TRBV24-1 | TGTGCCACCAGTGACCAGCTTGCGGAGGGAGGCACAGATACGCAGTATTTT | CATSDQLAEGGTDTQYF
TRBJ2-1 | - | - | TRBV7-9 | TGTGCCAGCAGCCTCTCTGGGCCCGGAGGTGAGCAGTTCTTC | CASSLSGPGGEQFF
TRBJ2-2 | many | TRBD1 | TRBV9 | TGTGCCAGCAGCGTCGGACAGGGAAACACCGGGGAGCTGTTTTTT | CASSVGQGNTGELFF
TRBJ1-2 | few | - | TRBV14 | TGTGCCAGCAGCCAGCCTCCAGGGAACTATGGCTACACCTTC | CASSQPPGNYGYTF
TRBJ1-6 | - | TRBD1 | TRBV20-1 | TGCAGTGCGGGACAGACCAATTCACCCCTCCACTTT | CSAGQTNSPLHF
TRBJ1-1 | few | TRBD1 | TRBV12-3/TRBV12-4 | TGTGCCAGCAGGGAACAGGGGTTCACTGAAGCTTTCTTT | CASREQGFTEAFF
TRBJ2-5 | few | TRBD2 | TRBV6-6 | TGTGCCAGCAGTTACTCGACTAGCGGGGAGACCCAGTACTTC | CASSYSTSGETQYF
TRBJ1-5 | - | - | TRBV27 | TGTGCCAGCAGTTTATCGATTGATCAGCCCCAGCATTTT | CASSLSIDQPQHF
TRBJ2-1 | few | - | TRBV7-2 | TGTGCCAGCAGCCCCCCAATAGTTGAGCAGTTCTTC | CASSPPIVEQFF
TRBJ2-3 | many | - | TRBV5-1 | TGCGCCAGCAGCCTGGGGGGGCCGGCAGATACGCAGTATTTT | CASSLGGPADTQYF
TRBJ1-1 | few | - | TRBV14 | TGTGCCAGCAGCCAAGCCGGGTATGAAGCTTTCTTT | CASSQAGYEAFF
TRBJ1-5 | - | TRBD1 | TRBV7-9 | TGTGCCAGCAGTTTTTGGGGACAGGGGAAGGGGCAGCCCCAGCATTTT | CASSFWGQGKGQPQHF
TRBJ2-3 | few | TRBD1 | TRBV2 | TGTGCCAGCAGTGAAAAAGGGGGCCGGGTAGCTACGCAGTATTTT | CASSEKGGRVATQYF
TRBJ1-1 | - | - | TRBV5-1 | TGCGCCAGCAGCCAAGGACAGAGCATGAACACTGAAGCTTTCTTT | CASSQGQSMNTEAFF
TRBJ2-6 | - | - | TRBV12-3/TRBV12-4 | TGTGCCAGCAGTTTAAAAGCCGGGGCTGGGGCCAACGTCCTGACTTTC | CASSLKAGAGANVLTF
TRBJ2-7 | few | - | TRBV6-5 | TGTGCCAGCAGCATTACGGGACTCGGCCCGGGGGAGCAGTACTTC | CASSITGLGPGEQYF
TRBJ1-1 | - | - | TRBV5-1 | TGCGCCAGCAGCTCGGGGACGGCTATAGGCACTGAAGCTTTCTTT | CASSSGTAIGTEAFF
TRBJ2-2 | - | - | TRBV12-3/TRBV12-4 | TGTGCCAGCAGTGACCGAGGCCCCGGGGAGCTGTTTTTT | CASSDRGPGELFF
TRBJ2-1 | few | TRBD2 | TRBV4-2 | TGTGCCAGCAGCCAATCCCCCGGGGGGGTGGATGAGCAGTTCTTC | CASSQSPGGVDEQFF
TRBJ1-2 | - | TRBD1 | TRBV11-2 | TGTGCCAGCAGCCTAATCTCCCGACAGGGGGCTCCTGGCTACACCTTC | CASSLISRQGAPGYTF
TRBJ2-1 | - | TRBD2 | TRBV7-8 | TGTGCCAGCAGCCCTGCCCGACTAGCGGGAAAACGCAATGAGCAGTTCTTC | CASSPARLAGKRNEQFF
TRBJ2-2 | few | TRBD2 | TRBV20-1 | TGCAGTGCTTCGGGACTAGCGGGAGGAAACACCGGGGAGCTGTTTTTT | CSASGLAGGNTGELFF
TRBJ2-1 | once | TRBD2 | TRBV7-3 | TGTGCCAGCAGCATGACTAGCCAGGGAGAGCAGTTCTTC | CASSMTSQGEQFF
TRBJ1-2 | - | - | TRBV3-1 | TGTGCCAGCAGCCAGGGGACGGTTGGCTACACCTTC | CASSQGTVGYTF
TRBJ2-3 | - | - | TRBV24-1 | TGTGCCACCAGTGATTCGGATACGCAGTATTTT | CATSDSDTQYF
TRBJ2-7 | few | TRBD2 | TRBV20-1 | TGCAGTGCTAGAGATCGAGGACTAGCGGGAGCTTTCTCCTACGAGCAGTACTTC | CSARDRGLAGAFSYEQYF
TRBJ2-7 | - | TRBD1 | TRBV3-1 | TGTGCCAGCTTGGGCAGGGGGAACGAGCAGTACTTC | CASLGRGNEQYF
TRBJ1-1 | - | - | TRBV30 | TGTGCCTGGAGTGTCGGGGTTTACACTGAAGCTTTCTTT | CAWSVGVYTEAFF
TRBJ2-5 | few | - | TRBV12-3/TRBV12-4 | TGTGCCAGCACCCAGAGGGGGGGAGGCCAAGCCCAGTACTTC | CASTQRGGGQAQYF
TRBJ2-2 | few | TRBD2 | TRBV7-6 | TGTGCCAGCGGAGGGATACTAGCGGCCAACACCGGGGAGCTGTTTTTT | CASGGILAANTGELFF
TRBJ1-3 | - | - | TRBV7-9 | TGTGCCAGCAGCCCGTCCCTACAGGCTGAAGTGGCTGGAAACACCATATATTTT | CASSPSLQAEVAGNTIYF
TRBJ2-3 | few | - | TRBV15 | TGTGCCACCAGTTTGCCTTTAGATACGCAGTATTTT | CATSLPLDTQYF
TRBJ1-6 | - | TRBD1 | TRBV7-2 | TGTGCCAGCAGCTCGTCCCCTAAGGACAGGGAAGGTTCACCCCTCCACTTT | CASSSSPKDREGSPLHF
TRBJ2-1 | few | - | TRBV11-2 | TGTGCCAGCAGCTTAGGGTCCCGCGGACCGAGCTCCTACAATGAGCAGTTCTTC | CASSLGSRGPSSYNEQFF
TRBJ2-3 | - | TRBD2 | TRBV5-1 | TGCGCCAGCAGCTTGGTTCTACTAGCGTCGACAGATACGCAGTATTTT | CASSLVLLASTDTQYF
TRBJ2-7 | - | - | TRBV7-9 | TGTGCCAGCAGCCCCCAGTACGAGCAGTACTTC | CASSPQYEQYF
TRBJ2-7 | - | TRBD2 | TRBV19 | TGTGCCAGTAGTATAGATGCAGCGGGAGGAGACGAGCAGTACTTC | CASSIDAAGGDEQYF
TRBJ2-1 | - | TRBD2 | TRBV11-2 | TGTGCCAGCAGCTCGACTAGCTTTATCTACAATGAGCAGTTCTTC | CASSSTSFIYNEQFF
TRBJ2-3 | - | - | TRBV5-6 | TGTGCCAGCAGCCTAGACAGAACAGATACGCAGTATTTT | CASSLDRTDTQYF
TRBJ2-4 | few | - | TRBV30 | TGTGCCTTCGAGGGATCCAAAAACATTCAGTACTTC | CAFEGSKNIQYF
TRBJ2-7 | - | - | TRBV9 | TGTGCCAGCAGCCCAGGGGGGAGTGTATCCTACGAGCAGTACTTC | CASSPGGSVSYEQYF
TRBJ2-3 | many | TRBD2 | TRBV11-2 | TGTGCCAGCAGCTTAGACCTTAGCGGGGGCTTGAACGGGCAGTATTTT | CASSLDLSGGLNGQYF
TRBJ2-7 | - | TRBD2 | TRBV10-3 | TGTGCCATCAGTTTTAGCGGGGACTCCTACGAGCAGTACTTC | CAISFSGDSYEQYF
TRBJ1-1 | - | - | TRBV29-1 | TGCAGCGTTTCAGGAAAGATGAACACTGAAGCTTTCTTT | CSVSGKMNTEAFF
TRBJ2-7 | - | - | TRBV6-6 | TGTGCCAGCAGAATAGCGGACCCCTACGAGCAGTACTTC | CASRIADPYEQYF
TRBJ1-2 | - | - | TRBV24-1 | TGTGCCACCAGTGATTTGCCCGGACAGTCGCATGGCTACACCTTC | CATSDLPGQSHGYTF
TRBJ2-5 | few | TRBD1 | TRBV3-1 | TGTGCCAGCAGCCAAGATGGGACAGGGGCTCGAGAGACCCAGTACTTC | CASSQDGTGARETQYF
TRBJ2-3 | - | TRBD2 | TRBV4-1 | TGCGCCAGCTGCGGACTAGCGGGGGGCCAAGGCACAGATACGCAGTATTTT | CASCGLAGGQGTDTQYF
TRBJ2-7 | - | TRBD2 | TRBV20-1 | TGCAGTGCTAGAGGCGGGACTAGCGGAGGCCTCACCCCCTACGAGCAGTACTTC | CSARGGTSGGLTPYEQYF
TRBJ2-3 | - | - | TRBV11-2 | TGTGCCAGCACTTGGGGGAGCACAGATACGCAGTATTTT | CASTWGSTDTQYF
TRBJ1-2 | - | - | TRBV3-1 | TGTGCCAGCAGCCAAGATATGACGGGTGGGGACAATGGCTACACCTTC | CASSQDMTGGDNGYTF
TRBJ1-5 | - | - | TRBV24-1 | TGTGCCACCAGTGATTTGGTGGAGGGGTTATATAGCAATCAGCCCCAGCATTTT | CATSDLVEGLYSNQPQHF
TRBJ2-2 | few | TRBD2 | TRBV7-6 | TGTGCCAGCAGCTGGACTAGCGGGGGGGAAGACACCGGGGAGCTGTTTTTT | CASSWTSGGEDTGELFF